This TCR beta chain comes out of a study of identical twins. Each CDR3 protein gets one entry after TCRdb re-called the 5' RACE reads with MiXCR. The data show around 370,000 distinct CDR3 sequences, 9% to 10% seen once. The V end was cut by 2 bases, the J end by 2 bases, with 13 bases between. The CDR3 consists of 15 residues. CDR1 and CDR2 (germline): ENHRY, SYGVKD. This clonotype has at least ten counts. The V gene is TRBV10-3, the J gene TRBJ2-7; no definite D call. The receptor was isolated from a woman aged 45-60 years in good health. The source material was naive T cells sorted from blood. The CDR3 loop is CAISEQPFVAYEQYF. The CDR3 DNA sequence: TGTGCCATCAGTGAGCAACCGTTTGTCGCCTACGAGCAGTACTTC.